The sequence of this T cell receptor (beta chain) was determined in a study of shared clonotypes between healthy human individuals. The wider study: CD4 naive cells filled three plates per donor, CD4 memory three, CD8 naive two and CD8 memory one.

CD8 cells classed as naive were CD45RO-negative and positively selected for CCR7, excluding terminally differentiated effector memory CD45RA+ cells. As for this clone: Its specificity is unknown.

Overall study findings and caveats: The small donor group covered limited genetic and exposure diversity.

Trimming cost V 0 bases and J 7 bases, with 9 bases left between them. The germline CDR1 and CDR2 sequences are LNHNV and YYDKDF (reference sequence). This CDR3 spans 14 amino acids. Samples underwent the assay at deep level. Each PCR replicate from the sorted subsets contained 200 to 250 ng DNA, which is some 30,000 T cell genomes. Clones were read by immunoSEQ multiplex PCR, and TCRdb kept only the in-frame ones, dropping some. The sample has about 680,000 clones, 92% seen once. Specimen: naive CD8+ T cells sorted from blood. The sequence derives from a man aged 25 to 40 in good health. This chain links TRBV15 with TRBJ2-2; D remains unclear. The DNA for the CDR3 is TGTGCCACCAGCAGAGATCTGGCGGACGGGGAGCTGTTTTTT. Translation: CATSRDLADGELFF.